This T cell receptor beta chain was sequenced for a study of vaccination effects on CD4 cells after COVID-19. V lost 7 bases to trimming and J lost 5 bases, with 12 bases between them. This CDR3 contains 13 residues. Germline V gene data show CDR1 as SNHLY and CDR2 as FYNNEI. The table came from immunoSEQ multiplex PCR; TCRdb's copy has only in-frame clones and leaves some out. The sample gives around 20,000 clones, roughly 69% of which show up once; approximately 40% is in the top ten. Under the ViraFEST assay, PBMC were stimulated with viral peptide pools so that antigen-specific CD4+ T cells expanded. Sequencing was performed afterwards. Once cultured for approximately eleven days, the cells underwent separation to obtain CD4+ T cells. The person acquired a PCR-confirmed SARS-CoV-2 infection between March and December 2020. A remark on this clone: Its matching antigen is unknown.

The genes are TRBV2 and TRBJ2-1, with D possibly being TRBD1 (5 bases). The source of this sequence is a human donor who had a prior SARS-CoV-2 infection. The sequencing here drew on CD4+ T cells from PBMCs cultured with a peptide pool, taken before COVID-19 vaccination. The CDR3 loop is CASTAGQDNEQFF. Here the CDR3 DNA reads TGTGCCAGCACCGCAGGGCAAGACAATGAGCAGTTCTTC.